This TCR beta chain stems from a study of T cell repertoires in cytomegalovirus infection. Study information: Shared public TCR beta signatures pointed to both CMV infection and a matching HLA type. Study findings and constraints: CMV carriers having the relevant HLA were flagged by cumulative public TCR beta family frequency. HLA-C-restricted, CMV-specific TCR beta clonotypes were dominant ex vivo.

A single record per CDR3 protein comes from TCRdb applying MiXCR to the reads. The data show approximately 500,000 distinct CDR3 sequences, more than 25% seen once. The CDR3 runs 15 residues. The germline V gene has CDR1 SGHTA and CDR2 FQGNSA. Trimming took 0 bases from V and 2 from J, leaving 10 bases between them. Comment on this clonotype: As yet, its antigen is unknown.

Sample: PBMCs. This sequence joins TRBV7-2 and TRBJ2-5; perhaps TRBD1 as D (5 bases). The receptor's source is a human donor in good health (CMV status not recorded). Some clones in this sample may be carry-over from other donors' samples. CDR3 residues: CASSLAATVQETQYF. Written as DNA, the CDR3 is TGTGCCAGCAGCTTAGCGGCGACAGTTCAAGAGACCCAGTACTTC.